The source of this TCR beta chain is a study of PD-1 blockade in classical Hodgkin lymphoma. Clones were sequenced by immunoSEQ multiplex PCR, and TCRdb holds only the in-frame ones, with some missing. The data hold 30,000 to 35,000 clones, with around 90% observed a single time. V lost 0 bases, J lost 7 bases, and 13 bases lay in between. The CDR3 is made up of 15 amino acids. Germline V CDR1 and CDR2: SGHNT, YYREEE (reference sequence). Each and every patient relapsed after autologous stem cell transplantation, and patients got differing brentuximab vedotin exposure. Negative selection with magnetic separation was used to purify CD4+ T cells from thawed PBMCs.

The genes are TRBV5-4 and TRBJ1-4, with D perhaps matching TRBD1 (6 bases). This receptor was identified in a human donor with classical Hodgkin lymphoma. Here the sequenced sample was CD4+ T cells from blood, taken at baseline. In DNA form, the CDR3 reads TGTGCCAGCAGCTTGGTACCGGACAGTTCTGAAAAACTGTTTTTT. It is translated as CASSLVPDSSEKLFF.